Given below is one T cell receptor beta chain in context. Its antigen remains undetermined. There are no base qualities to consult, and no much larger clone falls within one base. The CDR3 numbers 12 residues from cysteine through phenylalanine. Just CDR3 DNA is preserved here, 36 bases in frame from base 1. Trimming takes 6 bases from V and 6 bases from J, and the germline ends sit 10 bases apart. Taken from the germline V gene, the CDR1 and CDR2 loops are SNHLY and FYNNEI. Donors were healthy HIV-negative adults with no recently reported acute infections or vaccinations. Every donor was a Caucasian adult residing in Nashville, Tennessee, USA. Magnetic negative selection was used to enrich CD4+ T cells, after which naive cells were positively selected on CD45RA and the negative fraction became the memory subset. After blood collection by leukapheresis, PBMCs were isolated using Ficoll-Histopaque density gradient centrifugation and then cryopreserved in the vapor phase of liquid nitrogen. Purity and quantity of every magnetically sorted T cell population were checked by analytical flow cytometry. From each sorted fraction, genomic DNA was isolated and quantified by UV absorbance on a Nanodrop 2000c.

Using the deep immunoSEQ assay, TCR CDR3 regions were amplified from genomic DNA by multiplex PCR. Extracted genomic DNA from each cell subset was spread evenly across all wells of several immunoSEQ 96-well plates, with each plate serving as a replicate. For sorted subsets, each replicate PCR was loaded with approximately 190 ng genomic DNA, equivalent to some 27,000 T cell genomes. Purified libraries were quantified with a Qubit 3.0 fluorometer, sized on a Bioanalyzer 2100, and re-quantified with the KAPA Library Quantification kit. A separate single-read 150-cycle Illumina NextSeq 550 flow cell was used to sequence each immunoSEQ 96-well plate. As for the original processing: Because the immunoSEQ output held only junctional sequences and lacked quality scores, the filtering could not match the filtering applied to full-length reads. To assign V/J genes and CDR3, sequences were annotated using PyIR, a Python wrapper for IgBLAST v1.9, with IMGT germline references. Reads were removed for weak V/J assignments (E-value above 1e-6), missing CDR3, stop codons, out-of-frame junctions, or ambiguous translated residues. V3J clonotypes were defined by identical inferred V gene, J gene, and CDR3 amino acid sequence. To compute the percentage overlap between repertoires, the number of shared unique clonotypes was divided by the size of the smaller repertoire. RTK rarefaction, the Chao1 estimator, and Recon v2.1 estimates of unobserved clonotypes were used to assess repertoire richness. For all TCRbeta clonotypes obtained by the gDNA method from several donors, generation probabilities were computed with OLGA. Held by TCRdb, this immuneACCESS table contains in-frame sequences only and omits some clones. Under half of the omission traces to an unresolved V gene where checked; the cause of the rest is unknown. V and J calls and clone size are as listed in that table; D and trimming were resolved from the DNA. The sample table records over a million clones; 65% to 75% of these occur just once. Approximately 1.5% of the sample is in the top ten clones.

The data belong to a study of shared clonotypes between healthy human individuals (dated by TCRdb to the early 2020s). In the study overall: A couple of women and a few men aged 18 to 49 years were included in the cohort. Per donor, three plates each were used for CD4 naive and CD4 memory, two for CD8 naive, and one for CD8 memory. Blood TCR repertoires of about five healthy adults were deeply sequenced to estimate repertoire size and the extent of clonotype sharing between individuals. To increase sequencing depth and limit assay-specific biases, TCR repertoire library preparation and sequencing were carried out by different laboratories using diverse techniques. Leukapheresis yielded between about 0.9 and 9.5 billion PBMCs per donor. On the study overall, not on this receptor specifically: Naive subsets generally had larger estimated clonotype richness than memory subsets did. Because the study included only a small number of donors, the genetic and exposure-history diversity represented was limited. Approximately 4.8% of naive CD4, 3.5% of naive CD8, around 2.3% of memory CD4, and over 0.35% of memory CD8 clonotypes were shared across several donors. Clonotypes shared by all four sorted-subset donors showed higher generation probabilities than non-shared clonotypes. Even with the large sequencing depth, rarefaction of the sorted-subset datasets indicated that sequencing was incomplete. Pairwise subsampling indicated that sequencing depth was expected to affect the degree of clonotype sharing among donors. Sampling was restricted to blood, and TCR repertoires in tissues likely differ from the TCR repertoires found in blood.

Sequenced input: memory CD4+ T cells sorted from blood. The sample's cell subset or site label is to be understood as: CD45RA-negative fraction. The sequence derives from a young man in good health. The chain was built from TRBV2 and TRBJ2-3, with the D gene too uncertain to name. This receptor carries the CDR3 CASSRLSDTQYF. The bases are TGTGCCAGCAGCCGCTTGTCGGATACGCAGTATTTT.